These T cell receptor beta chains were read from a single sample in a study of blood T cell repertoires in COVID-19. The assay was immunoSEQ multiplex PCR, and TCRdb's table has in-frame clones only and misses some. The table records 220,000 or so clones, about nine tenths of them present only once. Material: peripheral blood. Receptors were obtained from a man in his sixties who had recovered from COVID-19. CDR3s include the opening cysteine and the closing phenylalanine or tryptophan. The D gene is left open where the match is weak. Clone sizes are given selectively: once, few, many, or a class where the clone is expanded.

clone size: .; D gene: TRBD2; J gene: TRBJ2-7; V gene: TRBV5-4; CDR3 DNA: TGTGCCAGCAGCCGATCAAGCGGGGGGGGCTCCTACGAGCAGTACTTC; CDR3 protein: CASSRSSGGGSYEQYF
clone size: .; D gene: TRBD1; J gene: TRBJ1-1; V gene: TRBV3-1/TRBV3-2; CDR3 DNA: TGTGCCAGCAGCCAGGAGGGGGCGGGGACTGAAGCTTTCTTT; CDR3 protein: CASSQEGAGTEAFF
clone size: .; D gene: .; J gene: TRBJ1-1; V gene: TRBV2; CDR3 DNA: TGTGCCAGCAGTTTGACAGGAGAAGCTTTCTTT; CDR3 protein: CASSLTGEAFF
clone size: .; D gene: TRBD1; J gene: TRBJ1-6; V gene: TRBV10-3; CDR3 DNA: TGTGCCATCAGTGAACCGGACAGGGGGTATTCACCCCTCCACTTT; CDR3 protein: CAISEPDRGYSPLHF
clone size: .; D gene: TRBD2; J gene: TRBJ2-1; V gene: TRBV7-3; CDR3 DNA: TGTGCCAGCAGCTGGGGACTAGCCAATGAGCAGTTCTTC; CDR3 protein: CASSWGLANEQFF
clone size: .; D gene: TRBD1; J gene: TRBJ1-5; V gene: TRBV4-1; CDR3 DNA: TGCGCCAGCAGCCAAGGGTGGGGACAGGACGCGACACAGCCCCAGCATTTT; CDR3 protein: CASSQGWGQDATQPQHF
clone size: .; D gene: .; J gene: TRBJ1-4; V gene: TRBV18; CDR3 DNA: TGTGCCAGCTCACCGGGGCAGGGGAGAGGAGAATTGGACGGAGAAGCTGAAAAACTGTTTTTT; CDR3 protein: CASSPGQGRGELDGEAEKLFF
clone size: .; D gene: .; J gene: TRBJ2-2; V gene: TRBV19; CDR3 DNA: TGTGCCAGTAGAACTTCAGGATCTAACACCGGGGAGCTGTTTTTT; CDR3 protein: CASRTSGSNTGELFF
clone size: .; D gene: TRBD1; J gene: TRBJ1-1; V gene: TRBV9; CDR3 DNA: TGTGCCAGCAGCGTAGAGGGACAGCAGTTCATGAACACTGAAGCTTTCTTT; CDR3 protein: CASSVEGQQFMNTEAFF
clone size: .; D gene: TRBD2; J gene: TRBJ2-1; V gene: TRBV5-1; CDR3 DNA: TGCGCCAGCGGGGAGGGAGCGGACAATGAGCAGTTCTTC; CDR3 protein: CASGEGADNEQFF
clone size: .; D gene: .; J gene: TRBJ1-2; V gene: TRBV5-1; CDR3 DNA: TGCGCCAGCAGACTTAATAAGAACTATGGCTACACCTTC; CDR3 protein: CASRLNKNYGYTF
clone size: .; D gene: .; J gene: TRBJ2-2; V gene: TRBV2; CDR3 DNA: TGTGCCAGCAGCCCCGCGGGAAAAGACACCGGGGAGCTGTTTTTT; CDR3 protein: CASSPAGKDTGELFF
clone size: .; D gene: .; J gene: TRBJ2-1; V gene: TRBV19; CDR3 DNA: TGTGCCAGTAGCCTAGTCCCAGGGATCGGGGGAGAGCAGTTCTTC; CDR3 protein: CASSLVPGIGGEQFF
clone size: .; D gene: TRBD1; J gene: TRBJ1-1; V gene: TRBV29-1; CDR3 DNA: TGCAGCGCCAGGACAGGCCGTACTGAAGCTTTCTTT; CDR3 protein: CSARTGRTEAFF
clone size: .; D gene: .; J gene: TRBJ2-6; V gene: TRBV9; CDR3 DNA: TGTGCCAGCAGCGTTAGCTCTGGGGCCAACGTCCTGACTTTC; CDR3 protein: CASSVSSGANVLTF
clone size: once; D gene: .; J gene: TRBJ1-5; V gene: TRBV7-2; CDR3 DNA: TGTGCCAGCAGCTCTTACAGGGAAGATCAGCCCCAGCATTTT; CDR3 protein: CASSSYREDQPQHF
clone size: .; D gene: TRBD2; J gene: TRBJ2-2; V gene: TRBV20-1; CDR3 DNA: TGCAGTGCTAGTCCCCCTAGCGGGGGGGCCGGGGTTGCCGGGGAGCTGTTTTTT; CDR3 protein: CSASPPSGGAGVAGELFF
clone size: once; D gene: .; J gene: TRBJ1-4; V gene: TRBV4-1; CDR3 DNA: TGCGCCAGCAGCCAACCAAACGCAGGGCAAAAACTGTTTTTT; CDR3 protein: CASSQPNAGQKLFF
clone size: .; D gene: TRBD1; J gene: TRBJ1-5; V gene: TRBV2; CDR3 DNA: TGTGCCAGCAGTGGGACAGGGGGGCGTCAGCCCCAGCATTTT; CDR3 protein: CASSGTGGRQPQHF
clone size: .; D gene: .; J gene: TRBJ2-3; V gene: TRBV11-3; CDR3 DNA: TGTGCCAGCAGCTTAGATGGGGGGACTAGCACAGATACGCAGTATTTT; CDR3 protein: CASSLDGGTSTDTQYF
clone size: .; D gene: .; J gene: TRBJ2-2; V gene: TRBV24-1; CDR3 DNA: TGTGCCACCAGTGGAGGCAGCAGGAACACCGGGGAGCTGTTTTTT; CDR3 protein: CATSGGSRNTGELFF
clone size: .; D gene: TRBD2; J gene: TRBJ2-7; V gene: TRBV11-2; CDR3 DNA: TGTGCCAGCAGCTTATTGGCTAGCGGGAGACCTCACTACGAGCAGTACTTC; CDR3 protein: CASSLLASGRPHYEQYF
clone size: .; D gene: .; J gene: TRBJ1-2; V gene: TRBV2; CDR3 DNA: TGTGCCAGCATCCTGACGGGACTAGGATATGGCTACACCTTC; CDR3 protein: CASILTGLGYGYTF
clone size: once; D gene: .; J gene: TRBJ2-1; V gene: TRBV5-6; CDR3 DNA: TGTGCCAGCAGCTTGGGGACATACTACAATGAGCAGTTCTTC; CDR3 protein: CASSLGTYYNEQFF
clone size: .; D gene: .; J gene: TRBJ2-7; V gene: TRBV3-1/TRBV3-2; CDR3 DNA: TGTGCCAGCAGCCCCCAGGCCTTAAGTCCCTACGAGCAGTACTTC; CDR3 protein: CASSPQALSPYEQYF
clone size: .; D gene: TRBD1; J gene: TRBJ2-5; V gene: TRBV7-6; CDR3 DNA: TGTGCCAGCAGCTTAATGACAGGGGAATACGGGGAGACCCAGTACTTC; CDR3 protein: CASSLMTGEYGETQYF
clone size: .; D gene: TRBD2; J gene: TRBJ2-2; V gene: TRBV27; CDR3 DNA: TGTGCCAGCAGTTCCATGCCCCTAGCGGGAGCCACCGGGGAGCTGTTTTTT; CDR3 protein: CASSSMPLAGATGELFF
clone size: .; D gene: .; J gene: TRBJ2-2; V gene: TRBV19; CDR3 DNA: TGTGCCACAGGGTCCCGGGAGCTGTTTTTT; CDR3 protein: CATGSRELFF
clone size: few; D gene: .; J gene: TRBJ2-5; V gene: TRBV28; CDR3 DNA: TGTGCCAGCGGGTTACGGGCCCAGTACTTC; CDR3 protein: CASGLRAQYF
clone size: once; D gene: .; J gene: TRBJ1-1; V gene: TRBV6-5; CDR3 DNA: TGTGCCAGCGAGGGACAGAACACTGAAGCTTTCTTT; CDR3 protein: CASEGQNTEAFF
clone size: .; D gene: .; J gene: TRBJ1-1; V gene: TRBV10-3; CDR3 DNA: TGTGCCATCAGTAGACAGTTCATGAACACTGAAGCTTTCTTT; CDR3 protein: CAISRQFMNTEAFF
clone size: .; D gene: TRBD2; J gene: TRBJ2-1; V gene: TRBV7-2; CDR3 DNA: TGTGCCAGCAGATATACCGGGACTAGCGGTCGGAGCTCCTACAATGAGCAGTTCTTC; CDR3 protein: CASRYTGTSGRSSYNEQFF
clone size: .; D gene: TRBD1; J gene: TRBJ1-3; V gene: TRBV5-4; CDR3 DNA: TGTGCCAGCAGCGTTACAGGGGCTGGAAACACCATATATTTT; CDR3 protein: CASSVTGAGNTIYF
clone size: .; D gene: .; J gene: TRBJ1-1; V gene: TRBV5-5; CDR3 DNA: TGTGCCAGCAGATCCATCGGGGGGGCGCATACTGAAGCTTTCTTT; CDR3 protein: CASRSIGGAHTEAFF
clone size: .; D gene: .; J gene: TRBJ1-2; V gene: TRBV27; CDR3 DNA: TGTGCCAGCAGTCCCCTGGCCTATGGCTACACCTTC; CDR3 protein: CASSPLAYGYTF
clone size: .; D gene: .; J gene: TRBJ1-1; V gene: TRBV19; CDR3 DNA: TGTGCCAGTCAACGGGACCGGGGGAAGGAAGCTTTCTTT; CDR3 protein: CASQRDRGKEAFF
clone size: .; D gene: .; J gene: TRBJ1-2; V gene: TRBV3-1/TRBV3-2; CDR3 DNA: TGTGCCAGCAGCCAAGGGGCAGCAAACTATGGCTACACCTTC; CDR3 protein: CASSQGAANYGYTF
clone size: .; D gene: .; J gene: TRBJ1-1; V gene: TRBV5-6; CDR3 DNA: TGTGCCAGCAGCACCTCACAGGGAAAAAGGGGTGAAGCTTTCTTT; CDR3 protein: CASSTSQGKRGEAFF
clone size: .; D gene: .; J gene: TRBJ2-5; V gene: TRBV7-9; CDR3 DNA: TGTGCCAGCAGCCAGGGTACAGCCCTTGGATCGGAGACCCAGTACTTC; CDR3 protein: CASSQGTALGSETQYF
clone size: once; D gene: .; J gene: TRBJ2-5; V gene: TRBV6-5; CDR3 DNA: TGTGCCAGCAGTTACTCGACTAGGTCGCGGGAGACCCAGTACTTC; CDR3 protein: CASSYSTRSRETQYF
clone size: .; D gene: .; J gene: TRBJ1-4; V gene: TRBV3-1/TRBV3-2; CDR3 DNA: TGTGCCAGCAGCCAAGTGGGTCGTGACGGGGGGAAACTGTTTTTT; CDR3 protein: CASSQVGRDGGKLFF
clone size: .; D gene: .; J gene: TRBJ1-1; V gene: TRBV2; CDR3 DNA: TGTGCCAGCCGCCCGGGCACTGAAGCTTTCTTT; CDR3 protein: CASRPGTEAFF
clone size: few; D gene: .; J gene: TRBJ2-1; V gene: TRBV9; CDR3 DNA: TGTGCCAGCAGCGTAGAGGGGCAGGGGCCCTACAATGAGCAGTTCTTC; CDR3 protein: CASSVEGQGPYNEQFF
clone size: .; D gene: .; J gene: TRBJ1-4; V gene: TRBV5-1; CDR3 DNA: TGCGCCAGCAGCGCAGGGATAAATGAAAAACTGTTTTTT; CDR3 protein: CASSAGINEKLFF
clone size: .; D gene: .; J gene: TRBJ2-3; V gene: TRBV3-1/TRBV3-2; CDR3 DNA: TGTGCCAGCAGCCAAGGGCCTGGGGGGGATACGCAGTATTTT; CDR3 protein: CASSQGPGGDTQYF
clone size: few; D gene: .; J gene: TRBJ1-2; V gene: TRBV4-1; CDR3 DNA: TGCGCCAGCAGCCAAGTGAAGAGGAGGGGAGGCGGCTACACCTTC; CDR3 protein: CASSQVKRRGGGYTF
clone size: .; D gene: .; J gene: TRBJ1-2; V gene: TRBV6-5; CDR3 DNA: TGTGCCAGCAGTTACTCGAGTAGAGGAGCGGGAGGCTACACCTTC; CDR3 protein: CASSYSSRGAGGYTF
clone size: .; D gene: .; J gene: TRBJ1-1; V gene: TRBV19; CDR3 DNA: TGTGCCAGTAGTGGGAGGGGGAGGAACACTGAAGCTTTCTTT; CDR3 protein: CASSGRGRNTEAFF
clone size: .; D gene: TRBD2; J gene: TRBJ2-3; V gene: TRBV30; CDR3 DNA: TGTGCCTGGAGGGGAGGGTGGGCCGTGGATACGCAGTATTTT; CDR3 protein: CAWRGGWAVDTQYF
clone size: .; D gene: TRBD1; J gene: TRBJ1-6; V gene: TRBV9; CDR3 DNA: TGTGCCAGCAGCTACGGACAGGGACCATCACCCCTCCACTTT; CDR3 protein: CASSYGQGPSPLHF
clone size: .; D gene: .; J gene: TRBJ2-3; V gene: TRBV7-3; CDR3 DNA: TGTGCCAGCTGTGCTCCAGGAGGTACGCAGTATTTT; CDR3 protein: CASCAPGGTQYF
clone size: .; D gene: TRBD1; J gene: TRBJ2-3; V gene: TRBV3-1/TRBV3-2; CDR3 DNA: TGTGCCAGCATACGACAGGGAGAAGATACGCAGTATTTT; CDR3 protein: CASIRQGEDTQYF
clone size: .; D gene: TRBD2; J gene: TRBJ2-7; V gene: TRBV5-3; CDR3 DNA: TGTGCCAGAAGCTTGGTACCGGGGGGGAAAGAGCAGTACTTC; CDR3 protein: CARSLVPGGKEQYF
clone size: .; D gene: TRBD2; J gene: TRBJ2-3; V gene: TRBV5-6; CDR3 DNA: TGTGCCAGCAGCTTGAGGCGGGGGGCCCTGGTAGGAGATACGCAGTATTTT; CDR3 protein: CASSLRRGALVGDTQYF
clone size: .; D gene: TRBD1; J gene: TRBJ1-6; V gene: TRBV6-5; CDR3 DNA: TGTGCCAGCAGGGCGGGACAGTCACCCCTCCACTTT; CDR3 protein: CASRAGQSPLHF
clone size: .; D gene: TRBD2; J gene: TRBJ2-7; V gene: TRBV3-1/TRBV3-2; CDR3 DNA: TGTGCCAGTTATAGGAGCGGGAGTAACGAGCAGTACTTC; CDR3 protein: CASYRSGSNEQYF
clone size: .; D gene: .; J gene: TRBJ1-5; V gene: TRBV28; CDR3 DNA: TGTGCCAGCAGACTCCGGGTCGCGGGTTATAGCAATCAGCCCCAGCATTTT; CDR3 protein: CASRLRVAGYSNQPQHF
clone size: .; D gene: .; J gene: TRBJ2-5; V gene: TRBV2; CDR3 DNA: TGTGCCAGCAGTGTGAGAGAAACCCAGTACTTC; CDR3 protein: CASSVRETQYF
clone size: .; D gene: .; J gene: TRBJ1-3; V gene: TRBV28; CDR3 DNA: TGTGCCAGCAGTACAGGGTCTGTAGGCTCTGGAAACACCATATATTTT; CDR3 protein: CASSTGSVGSGNTIYF
clone size: .; D gene: TRBD2; J gene: TRBJ2-7; V gene: TRBV11-1; CDR3 DNA: TGTGCCAGCAGCTTACAAGAGTCTAGCGGTTTTTACGAGCAGTACTTC; CDR3 protein: CASSLQESSGFYEQYF